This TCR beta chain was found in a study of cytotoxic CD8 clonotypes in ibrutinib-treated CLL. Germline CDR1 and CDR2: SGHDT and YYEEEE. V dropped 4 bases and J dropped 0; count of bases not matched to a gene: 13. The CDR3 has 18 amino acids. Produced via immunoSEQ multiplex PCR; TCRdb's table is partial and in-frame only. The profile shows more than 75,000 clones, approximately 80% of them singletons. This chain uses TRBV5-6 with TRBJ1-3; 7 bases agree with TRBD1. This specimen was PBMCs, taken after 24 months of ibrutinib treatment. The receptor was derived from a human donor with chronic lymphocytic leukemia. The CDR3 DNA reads TGTGCCAGCAGCCCTTTACAGGGGCTTTCGGTCTCTGGAAACACCATATATTTT. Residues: CASSPLQGLSVSGNTIYF.